Below are 12 T cell receptor beta chains sequenced from a single sample in a study of early T cells in non-severe SARS-CoV-2 infection. TCRdb re-analysed the 5' RACE reads in MiXCR, keeping a single row per CDR3 protein. This sample has 80,000 or so distinct CDR3 sequences, with about 11% found just once. The input for sequencing was whole blood, taken at baseline. The receptor source for this set is an adult who was a healthcare worker with PCR-confirmed SARS-CoV-2 infection or an uninfected control (not recorded which).

The sample holds many counts of this clonotype. The chain carries TRBV4-2 and TRBJ2-3, with TRBD1 matching over 7 bases. CDR3 size: 16 residues. Germline-derived CDR1 and CDR2 are LGHNA and YNFKEQ. After removal of 4 bases from V and 2 bases from J, the junction contained 9 bases not matched to a gene. The CDR3 DNA follows: TGTGCCAGCAGCCCCCTCCGGACAGGAGACACAGATACGCAGTATTTT. Protein: CASSPLRTGDTDTQYF.

Only a few counts were recorded for this clonotype. The V call is TRBV29-1, the J call TRBJ1-2; possible D gene TRBD1, 6 bases. The CDR3 extends over 11 amino acids. Per the germline V gene, CDR1 is SQVTM and CDR2 is ANQGSEA. V lost 8 bases to trimming and J lost 4 bases, with 11 bases between them. The CDR3 DNA follows: TGCAGCTCCGGAGGGGGCTATGGCTACACCTTC. Its protein is CSSGGGYGYTF.

The chain links TRBV3-1 to TRBJ2-7; no reliable D call. The V end was cut by 0 bases, the J end by 0 bases, with 6 bases between. CDR3 length: 14 residues. The germline gives CDR1 LGHDT, CDR2 YNNKEL (reference sequence). The CDR3 coding sequence is TGTGCCAGCAGCCAAGAAGTAGGCTCCTACGAGCAGTACTTC. Residues: CASSQEVGSYEQYF.

This chain joins TRBV5-6 and TRBJ1-2, with D hard to call. From germline, CDR1 is SGHDT and CDR2 YYEEEE. V was cut by 0 bases and J by 10 bases, with 10 bases left in between. The CDR3 has 12 residues. The CDR3: CASSLDEGSYTF. In DNA, the CDR3 is TGTGCCAGCAGCTTGGATGAAGGGTCCTACACCTTC. Drawing the rest from reference TRBV5-6 and TRBJ1-2, the complete variable domain is DAGVTQSPTHLIKTRGQQVTLRCSPKSGHDTVSWYQQALGQGPQFIFQYYEEEERQRGNFPDRFSGHQFPNYSSELNVNALLLGDSALYLCASSLDEGSYTFGSGTRLTVV.

This clonotype occurred a few times. The genes are TRBV6-6 and TRBJ2-3, with a tentative D call TRBD2 (5 bases). The CDR3 is made up of 15 amino acids. The V end was cut by 9 bases, the J end by 3 bases, with 19 bases between. Per the germline V gene, CDR1 is MNHNY and CDR2 is SVGAGI (reference sequence). The CDR3 bases are TGTGCCAGTCTTAGACTGCAGACGGGGACAGATACGCAGTATTTT. Amino acid sequence: CASLRLQTGTDTQYF.

This clonotype was found many times. The chain recombines TRBV27 with TRBJ1-3; D call uncertain. V was clipped by 7 bases and J by 0 bases, with 10 bases between them. The CDR3 runs 14 residues. Germline lookup yields CDR1 MNHEY and CDR2 SMNVEV (reference sequence). The CDR3 loop is CASKTSLSGNTIYF. CDR3 coding DNA: TGTGCCAGCAAGACAAGCCTCTCTGGAAACACCATATATTTT.

There are many counts of this clonotype. The V and J genes are TRBV12-3 or TRBV12-4 and TRBJ1-5; 9 bases are shared with TRBD1. The CDR3 sequence is 15 residues long. J gave up 6 bases and V 5 bases, and 8 bases lay outside the gene matches. CDR3 DNA sequence: TGTGCCAGCAGTGAGGACAGGGGTTGGGGTCAGCCCCAGCATTTT. This codes for CASSEDRGWGQPQHF.

Many counts were recorded for this clonotype. The rearrangement links TRBV7-3 to TRBJ1-1; no clear D gene. The CDR3 is 13 residues long. V was clipped by 0 bases and J by 1 base, with 3 bases between them. The germline CDR1 and CDR2 sequences are SGHTA and FQGTGA. CDR3 amino acids: CASSLTGNTEAFF. The DNA for the CDR3 is TGTGCCAGCAGCTTAACAGGGAACACTGAAGCTTTCTTT.

This clonotype appeared a few times. The V gene is TRBV7-8, the J gene TRBJ2-4; the D is unclear. V lost 5 bases and J lost 1, with 9 bases in between. Germline V gives CDR1 SGHVS, CDR2 FQNEAQ. The CDR3 is made up of 14 amino acids. The CDR3 spells CASSEGGAKNIQYF. DNA of the CDR3: TGTGCCAGCAGCGAAGGTGGGGCCAAAAACATTCAGTACTTC. The variable domain in full, with the rest retrieved from reference TRBV7-8 and TRBJ2-4, is GAGVSQSPRYKVAKRGQDVALRCDPISGHVSLFWYQQALGQGPEFLTYFQNEAQLDKSGLPSDRFFAERPEGSVSTLKIQRTQQEDSAVYLCASSEGGAKNIQYFGAGTRLSVL.

This clonotype was observed a handful of times. As DNA, the CDR3 is TGTGCCAGCAGTTATGGCCCACAGGGGCAAAATCAGCCCCAGCATTTT. It is translated as CASSYGPQGQNQPQHF. This chain links TRBV6-6 with TRBJ1-5, with TRBD1 identical over 7 bases. The CDR3 consists of 16 residues. V lost 3 bases to trimming and J lost 4 bases; unmatched junction nucleotides: 9. CDR1 and CDR2 (germline): MNHNY, SVGAGI (reference sequence).

The chain carries TRBV19 and TRBJ2-7, with TRBD1 matching over 8 bases. The CDR3 extends over 14 amino acids. Germline CDR1 and CDR2: LNHDA and SQIVND (reference sequence). J gave up 1 base and V 4 bases, and 3 bases lay outside the gene matches. CDR3 protein: CASSTGQGSYEQYF. The CDR3 DNA follows: TGTGCCAGTAGTACCGGACAGGGATCCTACGAGCAGTACTTC. Combining the CDR3 with reference TRBV19 and TRBJ2-7 gives the whole variable domain DGGITQSPKYLFRKEGQNVTLSCEQNLNHDAMYWYRQDPGQGLRLIYYSQIVNDFQKGDIAEGYSVSREKKESFPLTVTSAQKNPTAFYLCASSTGQGSYEQYFGPGTRLTVT.

The chain joins TRBV28 to TRBJ2-1, with TRBD2 as a possible D gene (5 bases). This CDR3 is built from 14 residues. V lost 6 bases to trimming and J lost 5 bases, with 14 bases between them. Germline CDR1 and CDR2: MDHEN and SYDVKM. This CDR3 reads CASSVHSVNNEQFF. CDR3 bases: TGTGCCAGCAGCGTCCATAGCGTCAACAATGAGCAGTTCTTC.